This entry lists 15 T cell receptor beta chains sequenced from one sample in a study of monozygotic twins with inflammatory bowel disease. After re-calling the 5' RACE reads, TCRdb lists one entry per CDR3 protein, DNA absent. The sample has tens of thousands of distinct CDR3 sequences; the top ten hold roughly 7%. Sequencing input: blood. These receptors originate from a human donor with ulcerative colitis or Crohn's disease, or a healthy co-twin of an affected twin (not recorded which).

The V and J genes are TRBV19 and TRBJ2-3; TCRdb's assignment of TRBD1 cannot be checked, as there is no DNA. The germline CDR1 and CDR2 sequences are LNHDA and SQIVND (reference sequence). CDR3 length: 16 amino acids. The CDR3 is CASSPHGQGNTDTQYF.

The genes are TRBV5-6 and TRBJ1-2; TCRdb gives TRBD1 as the D gene, but with no DNA this cannot be confirmed. There are 14 residues in the CDR3. Germline assignment: CDR1 SGHDT and CDR2 YYEEEE. The CDR3 loop reads CASSLKQGNYGYTF.

The chain combines TRBV7-8 with TRBJ2-1; without DNA, the TCRdb call of TRBD1 cannot be checked. This CDR3 is built from 14 residues. Germline V gene data show CDR1 as SGHVS and CDR2 as FQNEAQ. The CDR3 region is CASIDPGERNEQFF.

The chain carries TRBV7-9 and TRBJ2-7. Germline V gene data show CDR1 as SEHNR and CDR2 as FQNEAQ (reference sequence). The CDR3 contains 12 residues. The CDR3 is CASSLSADEQYF.

V usage is TRBV12-3 or TRBV12-4 and J usage is TRBJ2-1; TCRdb picks TRBD1, but there is no DNA to check that call. The CDR3 extends over 14 amino acids. This CDR3 reads CASSPATGVGEQFF.

The chain employs TRBV7-2 and TRBJ1-1; the TCRdb call, TRBD1, lacks DNA for checking. The CDR3 is 15 amino acids. Germline V gene sequence: CDR1 SGHTA, CDR2 FQGNSA. The CDR3 sequence is CASSWVGQGATEAFF. Combining the CDR3 with reference TRBV7-2 and TRBJ1-1 gives the whole variable domain GAGVSQSPSNKVTEKGKDVELRCDPISGHTALYWYRQSLGQGLEFLIYFQGNSAPDKSGLPSDRFSAERTGGSVSTLTIQRTQQEDSAVYLCASSWVGQGATEAFFGQGTRLTVV.

This chain joins TRBV6-1 and TRBJ1-5; TCRdb reports TRBD1, a call that lacks DNA to check it against. CDR3 size: 15 residues. Germline loops: CDR1 MNHNS, CDR2 SASEGT. The CDR3 loop is CASSGQGAFNQPQHF.

The chain has TRBV6-1 and TRBJ2-1. The germline V gene encodes CDR1 MNHNS and CDR2 SASEGT. The CDR3 totals 15 residues. The CDR3 reads CASSRSGSSYNEQFF.

The chain employs TRBV4-1 and TRBJ2-7; TCRdb's assignment of TRBD2 cannot be checked, as there is no DNA. Germline V CDR1 and CDR2: MGHRA, YSYEKL. This CDR3 has 15 residues. This CDR3 reads CASSQIRAPGYEQYF.

The chain recombines TRBV9 with TRBJ1-1; the D gene TCRdb calls, TRBD1, cannot be checked with no DNA. CDR1 and CDR2 from the germline V gene are SGDLS and YYNGEE. This CDR3 is built from 15 residues. Here the CDR3 reads CASSVGGARSTEAFF.

The chain combines TRBV7-6 with TRBJ1-2. CDR3 size: 16 residues. Germline V lookup: CDR1 SGHVS, CDR2 FNYEAQ. CDR3 loop: CASSLWSGSIEYGYTF. The full variable domain, rest sourced from reference TRBV7-6 and TRBJ1-2, is GAGVSQSPRYKVTKRGQDVALRCDPISGHVSLYWYRQALGQGPEFLTYFNYEAQQDKSGLPNDRFSAERPEGSISTLTIQRTEQRDSAMYRCASSLWSGSIEYGYTFGSGTRLTVV.

The V gene is TRBV6-6, the J gene TRBJ1-2. The CDR3 spans 13 residues. CDR1 MNHNY and CDR2 SVGAGI come from the germline V gene (reference sequence). The CDR3: CASKYSQDYGYTF.

V and J are TRBV29-1 and TRBJ2-6; there is no DNA to check the TCRdb D call of TRBD1. Germline V gene data show CDR1 as SQVTM and CDR2 as ANQGSEA. The CDR3 length is 12 residues. The chain's CDR3 is CSARAGANVLTF. Variable domain in full (rest from reference TRBV29-1 and TRBJ2-6): SAVISQKPSRDICQRGTSLTIQCQVDSQVTMMFWYRQQPGQSLTLIATANQGSEATYESGFVIDKFPISRPNLTFSTLTVSNMSPEDSSIYLCSARAGANVLTFGAGSRLTVL.

J is TRBJ2-3 and V is TRBV4-1; TCRdb's assignment of TRBD1 cannot be checked, as there is no DNA. Germline lookup yields CDR1 MGHRA and CDR2 YSYEKL. This CDR3 is 17 amino acids long. CDR3 in amino acids: CASSQRTSGGRTDTQYF.

The J gene is TRBJ2-5, the V gene TRBV4-1; TCRdb outputs TRBD1, but without DNA this stays unchecked. The CDR3 runs 15 residues. Germline values: CDR1 MGHRA, CDR2 YSYEKL. The CDR3 sequence: CASSVPGGGVETQYF.